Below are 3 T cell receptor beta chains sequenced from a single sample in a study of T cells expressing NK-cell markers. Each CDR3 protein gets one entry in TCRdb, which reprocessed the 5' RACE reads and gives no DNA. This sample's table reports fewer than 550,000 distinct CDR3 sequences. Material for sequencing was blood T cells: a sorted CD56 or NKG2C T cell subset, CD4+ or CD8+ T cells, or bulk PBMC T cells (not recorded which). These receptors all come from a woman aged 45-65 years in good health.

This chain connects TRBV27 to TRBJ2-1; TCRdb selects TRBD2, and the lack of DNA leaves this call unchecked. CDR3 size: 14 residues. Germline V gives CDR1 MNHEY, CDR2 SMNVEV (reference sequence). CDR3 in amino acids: CASSFAGGPNEQFF.

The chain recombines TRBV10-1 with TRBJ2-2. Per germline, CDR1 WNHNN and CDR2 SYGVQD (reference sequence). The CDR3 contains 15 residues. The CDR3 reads CASSEWPKLTGELFF.

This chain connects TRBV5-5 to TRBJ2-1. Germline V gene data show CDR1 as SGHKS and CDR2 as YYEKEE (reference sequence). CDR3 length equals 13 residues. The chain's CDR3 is CASSLATYNEQFF.